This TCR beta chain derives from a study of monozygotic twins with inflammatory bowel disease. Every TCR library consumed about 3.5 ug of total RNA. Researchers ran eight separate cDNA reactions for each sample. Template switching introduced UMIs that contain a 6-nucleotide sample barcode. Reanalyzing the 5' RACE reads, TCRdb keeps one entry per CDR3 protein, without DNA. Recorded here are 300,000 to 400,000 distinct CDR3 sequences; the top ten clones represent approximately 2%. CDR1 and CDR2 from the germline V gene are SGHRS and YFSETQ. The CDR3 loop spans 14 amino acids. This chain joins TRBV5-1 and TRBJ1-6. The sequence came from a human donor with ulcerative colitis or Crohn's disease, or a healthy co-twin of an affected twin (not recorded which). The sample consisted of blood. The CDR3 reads CASSLGDVNSPLHF.